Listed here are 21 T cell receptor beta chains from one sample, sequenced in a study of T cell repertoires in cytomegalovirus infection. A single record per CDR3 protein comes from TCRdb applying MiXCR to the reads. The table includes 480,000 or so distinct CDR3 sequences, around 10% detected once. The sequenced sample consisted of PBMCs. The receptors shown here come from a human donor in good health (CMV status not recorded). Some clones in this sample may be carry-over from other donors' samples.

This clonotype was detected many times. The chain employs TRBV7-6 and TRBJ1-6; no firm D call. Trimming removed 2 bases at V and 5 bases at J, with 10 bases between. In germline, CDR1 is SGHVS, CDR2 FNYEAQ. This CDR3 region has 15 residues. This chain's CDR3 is CASSLTGRDNSPLHF. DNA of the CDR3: TGTGCCAGCAGCTTAACCGGGAGGGATAATTCACCCCTCCACTTT. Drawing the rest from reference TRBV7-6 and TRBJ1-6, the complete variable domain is GAGVSQSPRYKVTKRGQDVALRCDPISGHVSLYWYRQALGQGPEFLTYFNYEAQQDKSGLPNDRFSAERPEGSISTLTIQRTEQRDSAMYRCASSLTGRDNSPLHFGNGTRLTVT.

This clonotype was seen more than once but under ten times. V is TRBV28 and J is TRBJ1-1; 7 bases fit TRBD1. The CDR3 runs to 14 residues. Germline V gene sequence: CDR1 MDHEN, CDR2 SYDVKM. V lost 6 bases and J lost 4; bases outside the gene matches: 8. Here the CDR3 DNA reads TGTGCCAGCAGCCCCGGGACAGTCCCCACTGAAGCTTTCTTT. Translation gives CASSPGTVPTEAFF.

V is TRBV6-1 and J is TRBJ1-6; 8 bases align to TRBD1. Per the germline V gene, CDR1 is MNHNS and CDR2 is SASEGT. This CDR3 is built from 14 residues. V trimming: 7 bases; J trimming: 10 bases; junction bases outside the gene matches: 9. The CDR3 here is CASIIDRGRSPLHF. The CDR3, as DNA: TGTGCCAGCATTATAGACAGGGGTAGATCACCCCTCCACTTT.

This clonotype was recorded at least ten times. This chain's CDR3 is CASRRLGAWTEAFF. The CDR3 coding sequence is TGTGCCAGCAGGCGTCTAGGGGCGTGGACTGAAGCTTTCTTT. The chain links TRBV11-1 to TRBJ1-1; D might be TRBD1 (5 bases). The CDR3 spans 14 residues. Germline assignment: CDR1 SGHAT and CDR2 FQDESV (reference sequence). Trimming stripped 6 bases from V and 5 bases from J, with 16 bases between.

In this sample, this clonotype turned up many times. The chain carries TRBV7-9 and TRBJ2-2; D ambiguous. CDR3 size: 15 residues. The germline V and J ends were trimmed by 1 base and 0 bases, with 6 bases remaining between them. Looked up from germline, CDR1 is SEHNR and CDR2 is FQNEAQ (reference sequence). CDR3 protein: CASSLDWTNTGELFF. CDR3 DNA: TGTGCCAGCAGCTTAGATTGGACGAACACCGGGGAGCTGTTTTTT.

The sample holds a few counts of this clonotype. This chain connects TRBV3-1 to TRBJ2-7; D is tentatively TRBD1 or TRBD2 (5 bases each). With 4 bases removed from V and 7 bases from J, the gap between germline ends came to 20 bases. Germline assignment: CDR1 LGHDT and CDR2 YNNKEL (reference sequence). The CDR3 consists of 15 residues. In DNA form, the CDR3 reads TGTGCCAGCAGCCCTCAAGCGGACATAAGAGGAGAGCAGTACTTC. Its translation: CASSPQADIRGEQYF.

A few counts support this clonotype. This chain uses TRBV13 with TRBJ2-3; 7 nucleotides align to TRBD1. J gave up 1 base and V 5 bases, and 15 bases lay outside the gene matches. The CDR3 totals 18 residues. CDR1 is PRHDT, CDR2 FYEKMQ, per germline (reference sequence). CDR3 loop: CASSLASGTVIGTDTQYF. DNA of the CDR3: TGTGCCAGCAGCCTTGCTTCCGGGACAGTCATAGGCACAGATACGCAGTATTTT.

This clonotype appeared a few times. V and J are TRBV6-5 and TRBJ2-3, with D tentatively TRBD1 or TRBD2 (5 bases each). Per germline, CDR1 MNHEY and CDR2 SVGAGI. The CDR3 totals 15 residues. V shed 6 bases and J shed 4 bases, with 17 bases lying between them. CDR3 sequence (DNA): TGTGCCAGCAGCCCAGGGAGTAGGGGCGCAGATACGCAGTATTTT. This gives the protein CASSPGSRGADTQYF.

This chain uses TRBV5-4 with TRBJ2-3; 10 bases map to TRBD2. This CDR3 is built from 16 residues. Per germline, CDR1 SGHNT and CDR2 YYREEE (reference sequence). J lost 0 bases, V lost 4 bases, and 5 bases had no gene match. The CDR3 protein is CASSPTSGASTDTQYF. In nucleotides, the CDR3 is TGTGCCAGCAGCCCAACTAGCGGGGCAAGCACAGATACGCAGTATTTT.

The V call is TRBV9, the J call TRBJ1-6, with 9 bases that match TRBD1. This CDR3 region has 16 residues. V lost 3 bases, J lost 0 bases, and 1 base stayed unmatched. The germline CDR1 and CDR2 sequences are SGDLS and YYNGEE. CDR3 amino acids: CASSADRGSYNSPLHF. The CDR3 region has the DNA TGTGCCAGCAGCGCGGACAGGGGCTCCTATAATTCACCCCTCCACTTT.

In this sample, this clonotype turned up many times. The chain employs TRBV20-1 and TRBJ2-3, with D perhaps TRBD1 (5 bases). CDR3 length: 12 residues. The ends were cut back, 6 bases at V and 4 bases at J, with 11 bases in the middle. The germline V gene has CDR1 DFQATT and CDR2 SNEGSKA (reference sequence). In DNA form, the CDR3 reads TGCAGTGCACCTCAGGGTGCAGATACGCAGTATTTT. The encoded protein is CSAPQGADTQYF.

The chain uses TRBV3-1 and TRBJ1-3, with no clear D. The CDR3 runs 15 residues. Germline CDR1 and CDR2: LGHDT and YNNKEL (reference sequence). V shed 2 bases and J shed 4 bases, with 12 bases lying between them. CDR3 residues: CASSQPTSAGNTIYF. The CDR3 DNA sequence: TGTGCCAGCAGCCAACCGACAAGTGCCGGAAACACCATATATTTT.

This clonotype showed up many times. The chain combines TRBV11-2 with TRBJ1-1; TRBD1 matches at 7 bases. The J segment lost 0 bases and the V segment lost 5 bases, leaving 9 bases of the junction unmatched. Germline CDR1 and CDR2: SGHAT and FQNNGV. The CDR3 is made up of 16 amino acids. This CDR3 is CASSPTDRRMNTEAFF. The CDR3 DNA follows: TGTGCCAGCAGCCCTACGGACAGGAGGATGAACACTGAAGCTTTCTTT.

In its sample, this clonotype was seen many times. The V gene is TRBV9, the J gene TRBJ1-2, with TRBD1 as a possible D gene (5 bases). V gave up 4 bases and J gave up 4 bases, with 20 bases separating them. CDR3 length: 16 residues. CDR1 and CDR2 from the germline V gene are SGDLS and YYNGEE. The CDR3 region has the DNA TGTGCCAGCAGCAAAAAGGCCGTTCAGGGTGTCTATGGCTACACCTTC. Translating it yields CASSKKAVQGVYGYTF.

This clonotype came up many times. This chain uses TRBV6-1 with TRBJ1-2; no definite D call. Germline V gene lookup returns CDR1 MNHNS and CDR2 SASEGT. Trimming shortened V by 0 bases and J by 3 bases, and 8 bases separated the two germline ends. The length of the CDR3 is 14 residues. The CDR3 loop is CASSEARTDYGYTF. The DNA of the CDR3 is TGTGCCAGCAGTGAAGCAAGGACGGACTATGGCTACACCTTC.

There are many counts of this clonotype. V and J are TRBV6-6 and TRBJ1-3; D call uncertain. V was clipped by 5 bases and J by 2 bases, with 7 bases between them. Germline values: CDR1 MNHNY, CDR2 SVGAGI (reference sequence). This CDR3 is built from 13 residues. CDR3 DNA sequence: TGTGCCAGCAGTCAGACGGCTGGAAACACCATATATTTT. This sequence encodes CASSQTAGNTIYF.

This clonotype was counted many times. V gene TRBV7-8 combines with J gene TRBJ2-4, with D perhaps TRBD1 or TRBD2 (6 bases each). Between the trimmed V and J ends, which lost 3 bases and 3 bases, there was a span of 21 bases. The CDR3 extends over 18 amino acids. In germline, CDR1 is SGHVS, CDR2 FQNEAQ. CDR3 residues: CASSFGQGPRAGKNIQYF. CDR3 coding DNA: TGTGCCAGCAGCTTCGGTCAGGGGCCCCGAGCGGGCAAAAACATTCAGTACTTC. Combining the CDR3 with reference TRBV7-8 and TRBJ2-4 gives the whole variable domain GAGVSQSPRYKVAKRGQDVALRCDPISGHVSLFWYQQALGQGPEFLTYFQNEAQLDKSGLPSDRFFAERPEGSVSTLKIQRTQQEDSAVYLCASSFGQGPRAGKNIQYFGAGTRLSVL.

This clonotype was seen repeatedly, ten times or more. The CDR3 is CASSWDRGGQPQHF. CDR3 nucleotide sequence: TGTGCCAGCAGTTGGGACAGGGGTGGACAGCCCCAGCATTTT. The J gene is TRBJ1-5, the V gene TRBV6-5, with TRBD1 matching over 10 bases. The V gene end was trimmed by 4 bases and the J gene end by 7 bases; junction bases not matched to a gene: 4. The germline V gene encodes CDR1 MNHEY and CDR2 SVGAGI. The CDR3 totals 14 residues.

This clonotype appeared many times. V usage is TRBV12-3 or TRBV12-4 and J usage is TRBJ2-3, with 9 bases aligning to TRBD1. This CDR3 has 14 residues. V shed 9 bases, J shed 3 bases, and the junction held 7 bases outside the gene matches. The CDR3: CASFTGGGTDTQYF. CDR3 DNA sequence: TGTGCCAGTTTCACAGGGGGCGGGACAGATACGCAGTATTTT.

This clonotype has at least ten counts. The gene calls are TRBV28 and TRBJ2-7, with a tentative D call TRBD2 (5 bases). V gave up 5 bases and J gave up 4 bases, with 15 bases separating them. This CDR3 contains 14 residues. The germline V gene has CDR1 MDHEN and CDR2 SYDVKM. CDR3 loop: CASSPLEGMYEQYF. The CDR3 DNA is TGTGCCAGCAGTCCCCTAGAGGGTATGTACGAGCAGTACTTC.

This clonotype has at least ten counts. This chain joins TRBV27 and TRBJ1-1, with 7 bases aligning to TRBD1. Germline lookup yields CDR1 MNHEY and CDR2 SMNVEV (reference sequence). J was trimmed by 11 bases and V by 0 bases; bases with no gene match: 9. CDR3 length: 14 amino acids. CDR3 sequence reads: CASSLSGDREAAFF. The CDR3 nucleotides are TGTGCCAGCAGTTTATCCGGGGACAGAGAGGCGGCTTTCTTT.